These 15 T cell receptor beta chains share one sample of origin, sequenced in a study of T-cell memory formation after mild COVID-19. TCRdb used MiXCR to reprocess the 5' RACE reads, holding one entry per CDR3 protein. This sample has some 150,000 distinct CDR3 sequences, with less than 25% found just once. The material sequenced was PBMCs or a T cell subset sorted from them (not recorded which). Receptors originate from an adult woman who had mild COVID-19 (a few samples of this study predate the infection). Cell type and time point are not known.

This clonotype was seen only a few times. The CDR3 sequence: CASRKGSNTEAFF. CDR3 DNA sequence: TGTGCCAGCAGGAAAGGGTCGAACACTGAAGCTTTCTTT. J is TRBJ1-1 and V is TRBV13; D remains ambiguous. Germline assignment: CDR1 PRHDT and CDR2 FYEKMQ (reference sequence). The CDR3 spans 13 residues. V lost 6 bases and J 1 base, leaving 9 bases between the germline ends.

The chain uses TRBV12-3 or TRBV12-4 and TRBJ2-3; D is uncertain. This CDR3 has 14 residues. Trimming cost V 4 bases and J 0 bases, with 8 bases left between them. This CDR3 is CASSYPPSTDTQYF. Written as DNA, the CDR3 is TGTGCCAGCAGTTATCCCCCTAGCACAGATACGCAGTATTTT.

The J gene is TRBJ2-2, the V gene TRBV6-2 or TRBV6-3, with D maybe TRBD2 (6 bases). The V and J ends lost 5 bases and 2 bases respectively, with 12 bases between them. CDR3 length equals 15 residues. Germline V CDR1 and CDR2: MNHEY, SVGEGT. The CDR3 DNA sequence: TGTGCCAGCAGTCCTTCGCGGGGAAACACCGGGGAGCTGTTTTTT. It codes for CASSPSRGNTGELFF.

This rearrangement joins TRBV29-1 to TRBJ2-1; D is unresolved. The CDR3 is 11 amino acids. V was pared by 7 bases and J by 1 base, with 5 bases between. Germline assignment: CDR1 SQVTM and CDR2 ANQGSEA. CDR3 bases: TGCAGCGCTAATTCCTACAATGAGCAGTTCTTC. It encodes CSANSYNEQFF.

This rearrangement joins TRBV4-2 to TRBJ1-1; D is possibly TRBD1 (6 bases). The germline gives CDR1 LGHNA, CDR2 YNFKEQ. V was pared by 4 bases and J by 3 bases, with 12 bases between. This CDR3 region has 14 residues. This CDR3 is CASSPGQFDTEAFF. As DNA, the CDR3 is TGTGCCAGCAGCCCCGGACAGTTCGACACTGAAGCTTTCTTT.

V gene TRBV12-3 or TRBV12-4 combines with J gene TRBJ2-4; no reliable D call. This CDR3 comprises 16 residues. V lost 6 bases, J lost 0 bases, and 15 bases lay in between. The DNA of the CDR3 is TGTGCCAGCAGCGCGCCGGGCCTTTTAGCCAAAAACATTCAGTACTTC. Its translation is CASSAPGLLAKNIQYF.

A few counts support this clonotype. The chain employs TRBV28 and TRBJ1-1; 8 bases line up with TRBD1. The CDR3 has 17 amino acids. In germline, CDR1 is MDHEN, CDR2 SYDVKM. With 4 bases clipped from V and 0 bases from J, the junction kept 10 bases outside the gene matches. CDR3 DNA sequence: TGTGCCAGCAGTTCATCAGACAGGGGACACATGAACACTGAAGCTTTCTTT. Residues: CASSSSDRGHMNTEAFF. The whole variable domain, filled in from reference TRBV28 and TRBJ1-1, reads DVKVTQSSRYLVKRTGEKVFLECVQDMDHENMFWYRQDPGLGLRLIYFSYDVKMKEKGDIPEGYSVSREKKERFSLILESASTNQTSMYLCASSSSDRGHMNTEAFFGQGTRLTVV.

This clonotype was seen more than once but under ten times. CDR3 loop: CASSFVATADTQYF. The CDR3 coding sequence is TGTGCCAGCAGCTTCGTGGCTACGGCAGATACGCAGTATTTT. This chain connects TRBV7-8 to TRBJ2-3, with D unclear. The germline V gene has CDR1 SGHVS and CDR2 FQNEAQ. The V gene lost 3 bases and the J gene lost 4 bases, with 11 bases spanning the gap. CDR3 length: 14 residues.

The chain joins TRBV7-9 to TRBJ1-1; 10 bases match TRBD1. CDR3 length: 14 amino acids. After removal of 4 bases from V and 5 bases from J, the junction contained 4 bases not matched to a gene. The germline V gene has CDR1 SEHNR and CDR2 FQNEAQ (reference sequence). CDR3 in amino acids: CASSSMDRGTEAFF. As DNA, the CDR3 is TGTGCCAGCAGCTCCATGGACAGGGGGACTGAAGCTTTCTTT. Together with reference TRBV7-9 and TRBJ1-1, the CDR3 gives the full variable domain: DTGVSQNPRHKITKRGQNVTFRCDPISEHNRLYWYRQTLGQGPEFLTYFQNEAQLEKSRLLSDRFSAERPKGSFSTLEIQRTEQGDSAMYLCASSSMDRGTEAFFGQGTRLTVV.

The chain has TRBV6-5 and TRBJ1-5, with a possible D match to TRBD1 (5 bases). This CDR3 has 16 amino acids. The V end was cut by 6 bases, the J end by 4 bases, with 19 bases between. Germline assignment: CDR1 MNHEY and CDR2 SVGAGI. For the CDR3, the DNA is TGTGCCAGCAGCCTCACCCCCGGGGGTACGAATCAGCCCCAGCATTTT. This gives the protein CASSLTPGGTNQPQHF.

This clonotype was seen a handful of times. The chain combines TRBV7-9 with TRBJ2-7, with D perhaps given as TRBD1 or TRBD2 (5 bases each). This CDR3 contains 14 residues. In germline, CDR1 is SEHNR, CDR2 FQNEAQ (reference sequence). V lost 7 bases to trimming and J lost 5 bases, with 18 bases between them. CDR3 loop: CASTPGEGIHEQYF. The DNA for the CDR3 is TGTGCCAGCACCCCTGGTGAGGGGATCCACGAGCAGTACTTC.

This clonotype has more than one count but fewer than ten. V usage is TRBV6-5 and J usage is TRBJ2-5; possibly TRBD1 or TRBD2 for D (6 bases each). This CDR3 has 14 residues. The ends were cut back, 0 bases at V and 3 bases at J, with 8 bases in the middle. The germline V gene encodes CDR1 MNHEY and CDR2 SVGAGI. The CDR3 DNA follows: TGTGCCAGCAGTTACTCCGGGGGCGAAGAGACCCAGTACTTC. As protein: CASSYSGGEETQYF.

V and J are TRBV6-2 or TRBV6-3 and TRBJ1-1; 9 nucleotides line up with TRBD1. There are 14 residues in the CDR3. V shed 7 bases and J 4 bases; nucleotides not matched to a gene: 7. Germline-derived CDR1 and CDR2 are MNHEY and SVGEGT. The CDR3 is CASTIQGASTEAFF. The CDR3 nucleotides are TGTGCCAGCACCATACAGGGGGCGAGCACTGAAGCTTTCTTT.

This chain joins TRBV5-1 and TRBJ2-2, with D hard to call. Germline lookup yields CDR1 SGHRS and CDR2 YFSETQ. The V end was cut by 2 bases, the J end by 3 bases, with 11 bases between. This CDR3 has 15 residues. Written as DNA, the CDR3 is TGCGCCAGCAGCTTTGTAGGCAGCCACACCGGGGAGCTGTTTTTT. Its translation: CASSFVGSHTGELFF.

V gene TRBV12-3 or TRBV12-4 combines with J gene TRBJ2-5; TRBD1 agrees at 7 bases. This CDR3 contains 12 residues. V lost 6 bases, J lost 9 bases, and 7 bases stayed unmatched. CDR3 region: CASRQGPLSQYF. CDR3 coding DNA: TGTGCCAGCAGACAGGGGCCCCTCTCCCAGTACTTC.